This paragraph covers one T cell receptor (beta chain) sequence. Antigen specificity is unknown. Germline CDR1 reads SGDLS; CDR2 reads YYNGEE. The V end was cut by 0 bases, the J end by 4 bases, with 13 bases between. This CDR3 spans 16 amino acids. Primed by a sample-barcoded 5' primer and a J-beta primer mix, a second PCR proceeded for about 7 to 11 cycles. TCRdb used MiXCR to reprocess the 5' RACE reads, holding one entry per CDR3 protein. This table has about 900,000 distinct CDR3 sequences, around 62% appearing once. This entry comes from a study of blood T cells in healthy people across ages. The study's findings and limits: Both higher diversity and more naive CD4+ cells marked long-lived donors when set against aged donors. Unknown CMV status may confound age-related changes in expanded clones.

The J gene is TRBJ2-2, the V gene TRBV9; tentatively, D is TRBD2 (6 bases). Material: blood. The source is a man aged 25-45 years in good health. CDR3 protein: CASSVEGGGTTGELFF. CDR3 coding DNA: TGTGCCAGCAGCGTAGAGGGTGGCGGGACCACCGGGGAGCTGTTTTTT. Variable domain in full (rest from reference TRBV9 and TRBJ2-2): DSGVTQTPKHLITATGQRVTLRCSPRSGDLSVYWYQQSLDQGLQFLIQYYNGEERAKGNILERFSAQQFPDLHSELNLSSLELGDSALYFCASSVEGGGTTGELFFGEGSRLTVL.